The 17 T cell receptor beta chains reported below all come from one sample, sequenced in a study of T cell responses to AZD1222 COVID-19 vaccine. TCRdb's copy holds only in-frame clones and misses some; the assay was immunoSEQ multiplex PCR. The sample lists 95,000 to 110,000 clones; roughly 86% were seen once. The input for sequencing was peripheral blood, taken 28 days after the second dose of the MenACWY control vaccine. These receptors were taken from an adult who received the MenACWY meningococcal vaccine as a control.

This sequence joins TRBV6-1 and TRBJ2-5; 11 bases agree with TRBD2. From germline, CDR1 is MNHNS and CDR2 SASEGT. The V gene end was trimmed by 3 bases and the J gene end by 6 bases; junction bases not matched to a gene: 12. This CDR3 spans 17 amino acids. The CDR3 DNA is TGTGCCAGCAGTGAGCCGGGCCTGACTAGCGGGGTTCAGACCCAGTACTTC. Translating it yields CASSEPGLTSGVQTQYF.

The chain combines TRBV21-1 with TRBJ2-7; the table gives TRBD2 as D, unverified against the DNA. TRBV21-1 is given as a pseudogene. CDR3 length equals 16 residues. The CDR3 spells CASSKGWAGRAYEQYF. CDR3 coding DNA: TGTGCCAGCAGCAAAGGATGGGCGGGTCGGGCCTACGAGCAGTACTTC.

This chain links TRBV3-1 (or the pseudogene TRBV3-2) with TRBJ1-3; D gene uncertain. This CDR3 contains 13 residues. V lost 6 bases, J lost 3 bases, and 9 bases lay in between. Germline V gives CDR1 LGHDT, CDR2 YNNKEL (reference sequence). The CDR3 here is CASRPGGGNTIYF. DNA for the CDR3: TGTGCCAGCAGGCCGGGAGGTGGAAACACCATATATTTT.

The chain uses TRBV28 and TRBJ2-7, with D perhaps TRBD1 or TRBD2 (5 bases each). The CDR3 extends over 14 amino acids. Trimming stripped 6 bases from V and 3 bases from J, with 15 bases between. Germline CDR1 MDHEN, CDR2 SYDVKM. CDR3 region: CASRKTGTLYEQYF. The CDR3 DNA reads TGTGCCAGCAGAAAGACCGGGACGCTCTACGAGCAGTACTTC.

The CDR3 sequence: CAWGASGAGDTQYF. The DNA for the CDR3 is TGTGCCTGGGGGGCTTCCGGGGCCGGAGATACGCAGTATTTT. The chain links TRBV30 to TRBJ2-3, with D possibly called TRBD1 or TRBD2 (5 bases each). Germline lookup yields CDR1 GTSNPN and CDR2 SVGIG (reference sequence). Trimming pared 5 bases from V and 5 bases from J, leaving 17 bases between. The CDR3 is 14 amino acids.

This clone was found once. The chain uses TRBV3-1 (or the pseudogene TRBV3-2) and TRBJ1-4; D call uncertain. The V gene lost 1 base and the J gene lost 7 bases, with 10 bases spanning the gap. CDR3 size: 14 residues. Looked up from germline, CDR1 is LGHDT and CDR2 is YNNKEL (reference sequence). This chain's CDR3 is CASSQGWEGEKLFF. For the CDR3, the DNA is TGTGCCAGCAGCCAAGGTTGGGAGGGTGAAAAACTGTTTTTT.

The chain couples TRBV15 to TRBJ2-1, with D perhaps TRBD1 or TRBD2 (6 bases each). CDR3 length: 13 residues. The ends were cut back, 11 bases at V and 1 base at J, with 12 bases in the middle. Looked up from germline, CDR1 is LNHNV and CDR2 is YYDKDF (reference sequence). CDR3 sequence: CAVSGASYNEQFF. The CDR3 nucleotides read TGTGCCGTCTCGGGGGCGTCCTACAATGAGCAGTTCTTC.

V gene TRBV5-6 combines with J gene TRBJ1-5; TRBD1 is a possible D gene (5 bases). CDR3 length: 19 residues. Looked up from germline, CDR1 is SGHDT and CDR2 is YYEEEE. V lost 3 bases to trimming and J lost 0 bases, with 22 bases between them. The CDR3: CASSSRWLQDLNSNQPQHF. CDR3 nucleotide sequence: TGTGCCAGCAGCTCCCGGTGGTTACAGGACCTCAATAGCAATCAGCCCCAGCATTTT.

This chain uses TRBV27 with TRBJ2-2; D not certain. Trimming left V 6 bases short and J 4 bases short, with 9 bases between. CDR3 length: 13 amino acids. Per germline, CDR1 MNHEY and CDR2 SMNVEV (reference sequence). CDR3: CASSVFGTGELFF. For the CDR3, the DNA is TGTGCCAGCAGCGTTTTCGGCACCGGGGAGCTGTTTTTT.

The chain carries TRBV28 and TRBJ1-1, with TRBD1 identical over 11 bases. V shed 0 bases, J shed 6 bases, and the junction held 6 bases outside the gene matches. The CDR3 spans 16 residues. Germline CDR1 MDHEN, CDR2 SYDVKM. This CDR3 is CASSLWVGTGGAEAFF. The CDR3, as DNA: TGTGCCAGCAGTTTATGGGTAGGGACAGGGGGAGCTGAAGCTTTCTTT. Full variable domain (missing parts from reference TRBV28 and TRBJ1-1): DVKVTQSSRYLVKRTGEKVFLECVQDMDHENMFWYRQDPGLGLRLIYFSYDVKMKEKGDIPEGYSVSREKKERFSLILESASTNQTSMYLCASSLWVGTGGAEAFFGQGTRLTVV.

This chain joins TRBV5-1 and TRBJ2-2; 10 bases map to TRBD1. The V and J ends lost 4 bases and 3 bases, in that order; junction bases with no gene match: 6. The CDR3 sequence is 16 residues long. Germline CDR1 and CDR2: SGHRS and YFSETQ. The CDR3, as DNA: TGCGCCAGCAGCCGCGGGGGGACAGGGGACACCGGGGAGCTGTTTTTT. Translation gives CASSRGGTGDTGELFF. Drawing the rest from reference TRBV5-1 and TRBJ2-2, the complete variable domain is KAGVTQTPRYLIKTRGQQVTLSCSPISGHRSVSWYQQTPGQGLQFLFEYFSETQRNKGNFPGRFSGRQFSNSRSEMNVSTLELGDSALYLCASSRGGTGDTGELFFGEGSRLTVL.

This clone was seen a single time. This chain connects TRBV10-3 to TRBJ2-7, with unresolved D. This CDR3 region has 12 residues. From germline, CDR1 is ENHRY and CDR2 SYGVKD. The ends were cut back, 2 bases at V and 8 bases at J, with 10 bases in the middle. CDR3 DNA sequence: TGTGCCATCAGTGAGGGCGAAGAAAAGCAGTACTTC. Protein product: CAISEGEEKQYF.

This clone has a single count. The gene calls are TRBV2 and TRBJ1-2, with 8 nucleotides matching TRBD1. This CDR3 is 13 amino acids long. From germline, CDR1 is SNHLY and CDR2 FYNNEI. Germline trimming cut 4 bases from V and 7 bases from J; bases unmatched to any gene: 5. The CDR3 coding sequence is TGTGCCAGCAGTGTTCAGGGGGCGAGTGGCTACACCTTC. This encodes CASSVQGASGYTF.

This chain connects TRBV7-2 to TRBJ2-5; 10 positions agree with TRBD2. The CDR3 totals 14 residues. The germline V gene encodes CDR1 SGHTA and CDR2 FQGNSA. The V gene end was trimmed by 5 bases and the J gene end by 5 bases; junction bases not matched to a gene: 5. As DNA, the CDR3 is TGTGCCAGCAGCACGGGACTAGCGCGGGAGACCCAGTACTTC. Translation: CASSTGLARETQYF.

Here the CDR3 DNA reads TGTGCCAGCAGTTACGGTGAGGGGGCGGGAAAAGAGACCCAGTACTTC. This codes for CASSYGEGAGKETQYF. V and J are TRBV6-5 and TRBJ2-5; TRBD1 might be the D (7 bases). Germline assignment: CDR1 MNHEY and CDR2 SVGAGI. This CDR3 is built from 16 residues. Between the trimmed V and J ends, which lost 2 bases and 3 bases, there was a span of 16 bases.

The chain employs TRBV25-1 and TRBJ2-6; 9 positions agree with TRBD1. Germline values: CDR1 MGHDK, CDR2 SYGVNS. V gave up 5 bases and J gave up 2 bases; unmatched junction bases: 7. The CDR3 extends over 17 amino acids. Here the CDR3 DNA reads TGTGCCAGCAGTCCGACAGGGGGACTACCTGGGGCCAACGTCCTGACTTTC. It codes for CASSPTGGLPGANVLTF.

V gene TRBV28 combines with J gene TRBJ1-1; TRBD1 might be the D (6 bases). With 1 base removed from V and 7 bases from J, the gap between germline ends came to 19 bases. The germline V gene has CDR1 MDHEN and CDR2 SYDVKM. The CDR3 loop spans 16 amino acids. CDR3 sequence (DNA): TGTGCCAGCAGTTTATACGGGCCCGGGGGCGGCTTTGAAGCTTTCTTT. This sequence encodes CASSLYGPGGGFEAFF.